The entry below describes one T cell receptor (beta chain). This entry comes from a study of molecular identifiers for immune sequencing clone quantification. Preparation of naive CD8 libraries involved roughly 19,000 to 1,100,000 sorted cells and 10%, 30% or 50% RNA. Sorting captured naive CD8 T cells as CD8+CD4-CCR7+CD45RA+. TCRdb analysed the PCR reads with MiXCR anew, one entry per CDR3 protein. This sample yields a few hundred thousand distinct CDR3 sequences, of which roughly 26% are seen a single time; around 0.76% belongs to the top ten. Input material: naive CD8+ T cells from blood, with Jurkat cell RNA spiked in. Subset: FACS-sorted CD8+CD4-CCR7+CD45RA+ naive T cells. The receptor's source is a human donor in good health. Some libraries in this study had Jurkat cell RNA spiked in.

The CDR3 sequence is CASSLSGGKRPQYF. CDR3 nucleotides: TGTGCCAGCAGTTTATCGGGGGGAAAGAGACCCCAGTACTTC. The chain joins TRBV27 to TRBJ2-5; tentative D call: TRBD2 (6 bases). The germline V gene encodes CDR1 MNHEY and CDR2 SMNVEV (reference sequence). This CDR3 contains 14 residues. V lost 0 bases to trimming and J lost 9 bases, with 14 bases between them.